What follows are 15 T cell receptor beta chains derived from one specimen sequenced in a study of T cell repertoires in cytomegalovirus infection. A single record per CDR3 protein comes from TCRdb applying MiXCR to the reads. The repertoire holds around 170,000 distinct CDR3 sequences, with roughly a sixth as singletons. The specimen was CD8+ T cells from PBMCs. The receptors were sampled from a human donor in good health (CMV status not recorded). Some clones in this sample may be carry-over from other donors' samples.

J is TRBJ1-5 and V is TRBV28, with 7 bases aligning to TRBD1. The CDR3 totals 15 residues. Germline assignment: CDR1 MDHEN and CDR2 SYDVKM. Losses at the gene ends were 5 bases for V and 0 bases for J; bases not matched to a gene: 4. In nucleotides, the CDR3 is TGTGCCAGCAGTCCCGACAGGGTTAGCAATCAGCCCCAGCATTTT. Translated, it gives CASSPDRVSNQPQHF.

The CDR3 is CASSQQGLKLFF. The DNA of the CDR3 is TGTGCCAGCAGTCAACAGGGTTTGAAGCTGTTTTTT. V usage is TRBV28 and J usage is TRBJ2-2; TRBD1 might be the D (6 bases). CDR1 is MDHEN, CDR2 SYDVKM, per germline. The CDR3 is made up of 12 amino acids. The ends were cut back, 5 bases at V and 12 bases at J, with 13 bases in the middle.

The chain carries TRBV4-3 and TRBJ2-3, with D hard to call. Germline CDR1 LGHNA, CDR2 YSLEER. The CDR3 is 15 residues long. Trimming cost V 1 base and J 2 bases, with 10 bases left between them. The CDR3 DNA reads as TGCGCCAGCAGCCAAGTAAAAGAGATCACAGATACGCAGTATTTT. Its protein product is CASSQVKEITDTQYF.

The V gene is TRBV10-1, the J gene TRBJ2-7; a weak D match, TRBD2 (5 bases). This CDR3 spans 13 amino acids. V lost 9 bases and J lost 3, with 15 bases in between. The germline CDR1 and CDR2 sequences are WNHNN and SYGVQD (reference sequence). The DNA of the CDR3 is TGCGCCAGTGGCCGGGAACCAGACTACGAGCAGTACTTC. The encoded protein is CASGREPDYEQYF.

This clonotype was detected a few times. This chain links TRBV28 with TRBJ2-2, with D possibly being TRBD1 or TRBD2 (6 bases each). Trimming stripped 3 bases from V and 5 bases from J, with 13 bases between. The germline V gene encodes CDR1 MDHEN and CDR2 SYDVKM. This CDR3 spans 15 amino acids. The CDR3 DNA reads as TGTGCCAGCAGTTTCCTCGGGGGCACGACCGGGGAGCTGTTTTTT. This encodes CASSFLGGTTGELFF.

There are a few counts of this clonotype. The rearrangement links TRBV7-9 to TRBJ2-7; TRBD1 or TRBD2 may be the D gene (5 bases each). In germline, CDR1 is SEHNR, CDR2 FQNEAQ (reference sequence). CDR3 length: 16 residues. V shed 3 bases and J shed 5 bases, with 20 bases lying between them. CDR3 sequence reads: CASSLGFGSSGHEQYF. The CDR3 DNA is TGTGCCAGCAGCTTGGGTTTCGGGTCCTCGGGGCACGAGCAGTACTTC.

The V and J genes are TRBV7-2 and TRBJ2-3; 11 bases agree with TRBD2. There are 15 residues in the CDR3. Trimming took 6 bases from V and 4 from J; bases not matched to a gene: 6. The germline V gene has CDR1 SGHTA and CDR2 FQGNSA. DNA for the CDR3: TGTGCCAGCAGGGTTAGCGGGGGGGCTGCAGATACGCAGTATTTT. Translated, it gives CASRVSGGAADTQYF.

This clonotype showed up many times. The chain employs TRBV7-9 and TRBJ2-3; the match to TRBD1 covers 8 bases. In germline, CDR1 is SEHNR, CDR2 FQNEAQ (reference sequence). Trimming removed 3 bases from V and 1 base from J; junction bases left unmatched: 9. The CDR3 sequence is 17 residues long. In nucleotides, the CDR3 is TGTGCCAGCAGCTTCGCAGGGAGACAGGGGCGCACAGATACGCAGTATTTT. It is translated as CASSFAGRQGRTDTQYF.

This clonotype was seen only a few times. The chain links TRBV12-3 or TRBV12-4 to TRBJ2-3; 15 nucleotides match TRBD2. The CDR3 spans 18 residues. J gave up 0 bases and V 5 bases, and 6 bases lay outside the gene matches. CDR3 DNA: TGTGCCAGCAGTCCCGGGACTAGCGGGGGGCGAAGCACAGATACGCAGTATTTT. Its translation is CASSPGTSGGRSTDTQYF.

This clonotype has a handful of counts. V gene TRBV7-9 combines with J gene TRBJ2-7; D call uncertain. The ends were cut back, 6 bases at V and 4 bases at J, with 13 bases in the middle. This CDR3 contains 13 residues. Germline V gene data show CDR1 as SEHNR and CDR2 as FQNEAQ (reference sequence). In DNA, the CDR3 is TGTGCCAGCAGAAATCCGGGTCCGTACGAGCAGTACTTC. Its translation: CASRNPGPYEQYF.

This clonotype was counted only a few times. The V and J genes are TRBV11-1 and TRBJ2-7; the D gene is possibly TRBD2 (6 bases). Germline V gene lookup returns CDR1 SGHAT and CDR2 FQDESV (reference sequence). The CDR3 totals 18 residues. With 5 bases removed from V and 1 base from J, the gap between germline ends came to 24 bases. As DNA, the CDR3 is TGTGCCAGCAGCCGCTGGACTATCGACCTATCGGGATCCTACGAGCAGTACTTC. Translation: CASSRWTIDLSGSYEQYF.

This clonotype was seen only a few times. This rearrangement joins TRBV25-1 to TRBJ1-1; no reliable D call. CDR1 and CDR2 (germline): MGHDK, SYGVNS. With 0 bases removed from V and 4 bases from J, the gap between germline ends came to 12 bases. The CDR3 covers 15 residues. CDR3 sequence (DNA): TGTGCCAGCAGTGAATATCGGGCGGCGGGCACTGAAGCTTTCTTT. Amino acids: CASSEYRAAGTEAFF.

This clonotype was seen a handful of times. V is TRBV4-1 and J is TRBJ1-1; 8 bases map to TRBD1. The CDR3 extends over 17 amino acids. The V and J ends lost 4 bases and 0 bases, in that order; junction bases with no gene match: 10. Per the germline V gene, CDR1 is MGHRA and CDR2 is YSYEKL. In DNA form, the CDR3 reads TGCGCCAGCAGCCTACGGGTGACAGGGGAAATGAACACTGAAGCTTTCTTT. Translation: CASSLRVTGEMNTEAFF.

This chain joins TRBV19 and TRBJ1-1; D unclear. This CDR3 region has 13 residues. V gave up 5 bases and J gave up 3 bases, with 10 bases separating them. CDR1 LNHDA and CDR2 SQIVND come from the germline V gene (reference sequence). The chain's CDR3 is CASSPLPYTEAFF. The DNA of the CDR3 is TGTGCCAGTAGTCCCTTACCTTACACTGAAGCTTTCTTT.

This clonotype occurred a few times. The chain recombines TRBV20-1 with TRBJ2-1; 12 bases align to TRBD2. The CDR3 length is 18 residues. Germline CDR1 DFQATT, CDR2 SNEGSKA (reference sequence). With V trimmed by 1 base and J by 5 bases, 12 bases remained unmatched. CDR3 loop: CSARGLAGGRRVDNEQFF. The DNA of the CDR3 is TGCAGTGCTAGAGGGCTAGCGGGAGGGCGGCGTGTGGACAATGAGCAGTTCTTC.